This T cell receptor beta chain came from a study of T cell clonotyping in hematopoietic cell transplantation. Points from the study as a whole: Recipient TCR diversity dropped after transplant; expanded clonotypes rose from day 30 to 180.

With regard to this clone: As yet, its antigen is unknown. At one boundary the junction diverges from the germline segment, which might be a read error.

Using immunoSEQ multiplex PCR, the repertoire was profiled, and TCRdb retains in-frame clones only, with some absent. The sample has tens of thousands of clones, roughly 92% seen once. Looked up from germline, CDR1 is LNHDA and CDR2 is SQIVND (reference sequence). The CDR3 totals 15 residues. The sequence was collected from a woman in her fifties or sixties in good health. Some clones in this sample may be carry-over from other donors' samples. Sequences were obtained from peripheral blood mononuclear cells. The V call is TRBV19, the J call TRBJ2-2; the D gene is possibly TRBD2 (5 bases). The DNA of the CDR3 is TGTGCCAGTAGTGTAGAGCGGTCGAACACCGGGGAGCTGTTTTTT. Translating it yields CASSVERSNTGELFF.